This TCR beta chain was identified during a study of T-cell reconstitution after alpha-beta-depleted transplantation in children. Molecular barcoding with unique molecular identifiers was used for the TCRbeta library. TCRdb used MiXCR to reprocess the PCR reads, holding one entry per CDR3 protein. The repertoire consists of approximately 430,000 distinct CDR3 sequences, with 15% to 20% occurring once and the leading ten covering under 30%. This CDR3 region has 16 residues. Germline values: CDR1 SNHLY, CDR2 FYNNEI. The V and J ends lost 11 bases and 6 bases, in that order; junction bases with no gene match: 16. General study points: Several hundred expanded graft clones reportedly supplied alpha-beta T cells about two months after transplant.

This clonotype has only a few counts. Its antigen is still unknown. The sequence was collected from a boy younger than two who had a stem cell transplant for Wiskott-Aldrich syndrome, so the T cells may come from the graft donor. The chain has TRBV2 and TRBJ1-4, with 9 bases lining up with TRBD1. Sequences were derived from PBMCs, mostly from graft donor cells, sampled 360 days after TCRalphabeta/CD19-depleted stem cell transplant. Here the CDR3 DNA reads TGTGCCGCAACCGGGACAGGGAAATTTAGGGATGAAAAACTGTTTTTT. Translation gives CAATGTGKFRDEKLFF. Supplemented by reference TRBV2 and TRBJ1-4, the full variable domain reads EPEVTQTPSHQVTQMGQEVILRCVPISNHLYFYWYRQILGQKVEFLVSFYNNEISEKSEIFDDQFSVERPDGSNFTLKIRSTKLEDSAMYFCAATGTGKFRDEKLFFGSGTQLSVL.